This T cell receptor beta chain emerged from a study of blood T cell repertoires in COVID-19. As for the study in general: Samples taken during acute and convalescent COVID-19 were collected in the United States, Italy and Spain. PBMCs, B-cell-depleted T cells, or T cells were the source of the cDNA or gDNA that made up the material.

Original data processing: Nucleated cell counts were estimated from reference gene primer amplification. TCRdb's copy holds only in-frame clones and misses some; the assay was immunoSEQ multiplex PCR. V, J and clone size are those of that table, while D and trimming were read from the DNA. The sample lists tens of thousands of clones; under 95% were seen once. Trimming removed 5 bases from V and 4 bases from J, with 14 bases in between. The CDR3 extends over 14 amino acids. Germline-derived CDR1 and CDR2 are SEHNR and FQNEAQ (reference sequence). This chain joins TRBV7-9 and TRBJ1-1, with D possibly being TRBD1 (6 bases). Sequencing was done on a sample of peripheral blood. The receptor was derived from a woman in her sixties with active COVID-19. For the CDR3, the DNA is TGTGCCAGCAGCATTCTTCCCAGGGGCACTGAAGCTTTCTTT. Residues: CASSILPRGTEAFF.